In this sample, the clone carrying this T cell receptor beta chain turned up a few times. Its antigen is still unknown. V was clipped by 3 bases and J by 9 bases; unmatched bases: 7. Germline lookup yields CDR1 KGHSH and CDR2 LQKENI. This CDR3 region has 13 residues. These data come from a study of response to subunit inactivated influenza vaccine. General study findings and limits: Each seasonal influenza vaccination recruits few new T cells, the authors suggested.

A single record per CDR3 protein comes from TCRdb applying MiXCR to the RT-PCR reads. The data show hundreds of thousands of distinct CDR3 sequences, roughly 13% seen once. The sample was PBMCs from blood, taken approximately 15 days before vaccination. This receptor was obtained from a man aged 45-60 years who received an inactivated influenza vaccine. V and J are TRBV18 and TRBJ1-1, with 7 bases that match TRBD1. This chain's CDR3 is CASSPGRQGKAFF. The CDR3 DNA sequence: TGTGCCAGCTCACCGGGGAGACAGGGTAAAGCTTTCTTT.